This TCR beta chain was observed in a study of cytomegalovirus exposure and HLA in healthy donors. Whole-study findings and limits: Investigators reported some 150 TCR beta chains as tied to cytomegalovirus. The authors later found HLA-associated TCR beta chains more clonally expanded than equally common others. When analyzed later, the rates of TCR association showed variation by HLA locus, with DRB1 the most and HLA-C the fewest. A classifier reportedly called cytomegalovirus status with high sensitivity and specificity.

This PCR relied on a set of 60 Vbeta primers and 13 Jbeta primers. Only in-frame clones appear in the TCRdb table, and some are missing; sequencing was by immunoSEQ multiplex PCR. The repertoire consists of fewer than 150,000 clones, with about four fifths occurring once and the leading ten covering 2% to 3%. A word on this clone: As yet, its antigen is unknown.

The sequence derives from a male donor in good health and CMV-seronegative. Material for sequencing was PBMCs.

This CDR3 reads CASSRTSGSNGEQFF. For the CDR3, the DNA is TGTGCCAGCAGCCGAACTAGCGGGAGTAATGGGGAGCAGTTCTTC. The J gene is TRBJ2-1, the V gene TRBV7-6, with 11 bases matching TRBD2. The CDR3 covers 15 residues. Losses at the gene ends were 5 bases for V and 10 bases for J; bases not matched to a gene: 10. The germline V gene encodes CDR1 SGHVS and CDR2 FNYEAQ.